Detailed here is one T cell receptor beta chain. Only in-frame clones appear in the TCRdb table, and some are missing; sequencing was by immunoSEQ multiplex PCR. The sample has about 140,000 clones; over 65% are singletons. The data originate from a study of blood T cell repertoires in COVID-19. About the research overall: Whether acute or convalescent, the COVID-19 samples came from the United States, Italy and Spain.

J gave up 7 bases and V 7 bases, and 8 bases lay outside the gene matches. CDR1 is MDHEN and CDR2 is SYDVKM in the germline V gene. The CDR3 has 15 residues. The rearrangement joins TRBV28 to TRBJ1-6; 9 nucleotides line up with TRBD1. This clonotype was sampled from a woman older than 75 with active or convalescent COVID-19. The specimen sequenced was peripheral blood. The CDR3 DNA reads as TGTGCCAGCAACACCGGGACAGGGATGAATTCACCCCTCCACTTT. Translating gives CASNTGTGMNSPLHF.